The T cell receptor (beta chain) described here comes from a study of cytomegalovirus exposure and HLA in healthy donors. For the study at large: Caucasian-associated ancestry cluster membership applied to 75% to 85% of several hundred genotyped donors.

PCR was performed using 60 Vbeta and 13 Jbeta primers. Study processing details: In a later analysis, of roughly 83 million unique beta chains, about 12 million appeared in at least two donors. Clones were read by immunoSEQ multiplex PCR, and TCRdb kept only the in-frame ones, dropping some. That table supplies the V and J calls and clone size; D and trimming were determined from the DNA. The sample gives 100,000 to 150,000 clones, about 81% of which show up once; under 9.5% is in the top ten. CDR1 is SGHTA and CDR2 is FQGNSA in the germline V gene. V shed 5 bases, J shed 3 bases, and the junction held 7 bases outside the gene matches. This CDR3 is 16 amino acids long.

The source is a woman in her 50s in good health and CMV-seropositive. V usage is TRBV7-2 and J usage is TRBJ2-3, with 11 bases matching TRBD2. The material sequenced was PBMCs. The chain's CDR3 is CASSASTSGTTDTQYF. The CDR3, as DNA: TGTGCCAGCAGCGCCTCGACTAGCGGGACGACAGATACGCAGTATTTT.